Presented here are 13 T cell receptor delta chains from one specimen sequenced in a study of γδ T cells in repeated Plasmodium falciparum infection. Gammadelta T cells were flow-sorted from PBMC into Vgamma9/Vdelta2+ and Vdelta2-negative populations for bulk analysis. TCRdb redid clone calling on the multiplex PCR reads using CATT. The table lists about 57,000 delta-chain clones, approximately 1.5% of them singletons. The material sequenced was gamma-delta T cells from blood. The receptors derive from a pool of human donors (malaria-infected and uninfected, not separated).

This clone was seen many times. This likely traces to a read error, being one base from a far larger clone. Other DNA sequences of this sample code for an identical CDR3. The V gene reported is TRDV2; the J gene is uncalled; TRDD3 is the table's D call, not checked against the DNA. This CDR3 is 19 amino acids long. The germline gives CDR1 GEAIGNYY, CDR2 EKD. The DNA for the CDR3 is TGTGCCTGTGACACCCTGCCTCCTGGGGGATACGGAAGCACCGATAAGCTCATCTTT. It specifies CACDTLPPGGYGSTDKLIF.

This clone was detected only a few times. For this DNA, TCRdb reports the protein of a much larger clone, which diverges at residue 11, most likely from a read error; the protein presented here is translated directly from the DNA. The chain couples TRDV3 to TRDJ1; weak D call: TRDD3 (5 bases). The CDR3 contains 17 residues. The V gene lost 2 bases and the J gene lost 0 bases, with 22 bases spanning the gap. CDR1 and CDR2 from the germline V gene are TVYSNPD and GDNSRS (reference sequence). The CDR3 DNA sequence: TGTGCCTTTCGCTCCTGTACTGGCCACCCGCACACCGATAAACTCATCTTT. Amino acid sequence: CAFRSCTGHPHTDKLIF.

The V gene is TRDV2, but the J gene lacks a call; the table's D call TRDD3 went unverified against the DNA. CDR1 is GEAIGNYY, CDR2 EKD, per germline. The CDR3 has 21 amino acids. The CDR3 DNA reads TGTGCCTGTGACACCGCAGGAGGTGGGGGGGGAAGCTCCTGGGACGCCCGACAGGTGTTTTTC. Protein product: CACDTAGGGGGSSWDARQVFF.

Comments on this clone: TCRdb shows a much larger clone's protein in place of this DNA's translation, and the two differ at residue 15, likely through a read error; the protein shown is translated from the DNA. The chain is built from TRAV38-2/DV8 and TRDJ1, with 10 bases fitting TRDD3. Here the J gene came from matching the DNA to germline, since TCRdb omits it. The germline CDR1 and CDR2 sequences are TSESDYY and QEAYKQQN. This CDR3 spans 20 amino acids. The CDR3 DNA reads as TGTGCGCCCATGGGGCTCCCGGACTGGGGGATGTACCTGTACATCGATAAACTCATCTTT. It yields the protein CAPMGLPDWGMYLYIDKLIF.

Many counts were recorded for this clone. The V and J genes are TRDV1 and TRDJ1; 11 nucleotides agree with TRDD3. The CDR3 contains 16 residues. J lost 9 bases, V lost 1 base, and 10 bases had no gene match. The germline CDR1 and CDR2 sequences are TSWWSYY and QGS. CDR3 sequence reads: CALGERGGGGYGELIF. CDR3 nucleotides: TGTGCTCTTGGGGAACGAGGTGGTGGGGGATACGGGGAACTCATCTTT.

As for this clone: A far larger clone is a single base away, which makes a read error likely. The same CDR3 is also encoded by other DNA sequences in this sample. The chain employs TRDV2 and TRDJ1, with 8 nucleotides matching TRDD3. No J gene is reported in TCRdb; it was inferred here by comparing the DNA with germline. This CDR3 contains 19 residues. V was pared by 4 bases and J by 0 bases, with 18 bases of the junction left unmatched. Germline CDR1 GEAIGNYY, CDR2 EKD. CDR3 loop: CACDYGGIRKLLHTDKLIF. The CDR3 DNA reads TGTGCCTGTGATTATGGAGGGATACGCAAGCTCTTACACACCGATAAACTCATCTTT.

In this sample, this clone turned up many times. This DNA's translation and the protein TCRdb lists, from a much larger clone, do not match at residue 12, likely due to a read error; the protein shown is translated from the DNA. The CDR3 loop reads CACDPITPEGSGPGPLNKLIF. CDR3 nucleotide sequence: TGTGCCTGTGACCCAATAACGCCTGAGGGTTCGGGCCCGGGGCCTCTTAATAAACTCATCTTT. J is TRDJ1 and V is TRDV2; D uncertain. CDR1 and CDR2 from the germline V gene are GEAIGNYY and EKD. V lost 3 bases, J lost 6 bases, and 37 bases lay in between. The CDR3 covers 21 residues.

This clone was picked up many times. It is likely a read error: a sequence one base away is far more abundant. Other DNA sequences in the same sample also yield this CDR3. The V and J genes are TRDV1 and TRDJ1; 9 nucleotides agree with TRDD3. Per germline, CDR1 TSWWSYY and CDR2 QGS. This CDR3 has 17 residues. DNA of the CDR3: TGTGCTCTTGGGGTCGGGGCTGGGGGATTCTCTACCGACAAACTCATCTTT. The encoded protein is CALGVGAGGFSTDKLIF.

With regard to this clone: The protein that TCRdb holds for this DNA derives from a much larger clone and differs from the translated DNA at residue 5, which likely indicates a read error; the protein shown here is translated from the DNA. This chain's CDR3 is CAFMTLRYTGGSPSRTSKLIF. The CDR3 nucleotides are TGTGCCTTTATGACCCTACGATATACTGGGGGATCACCCTCACGAACCTCTAAACTCATCTTT. The rearrangement joins TRDV3 to TRDJ1; 10 positions match TRDD3. The germline V gene has CDR1 TVYSNPD and CDR2 GDNSRS (reference sequence). The length of the CDR3 is 21 residues. The trim removed 1 base at V and 7 bases at J, leaving 30 bases unmatched.

This clone was seen at least ten times. This likely came from a read error, as a far larger clone is one base away. Other DNA sequences within the sample encode an identical CDR3. The J gene is TRDJ1, the V gene TRDV2, with D possibly TRDD3 on 6 matching bases. The CDR3 has 20 residues. Germline loops: CDR1 GEAIGNYY, CDR2 EKD. Trimming removed 3 bases at V and 0 bases at J, with 28 bases between. For the CDR3, the DNA is TGTGCCTGTGACCATCCTCAATCCTGGGGATCATCCGCGTACACCGATAAACTCATCTTT. It yields the protein CACDHPQSWGSSAYTDKLIF.

In this sample, this clone turned up many times. The sample holds other DNA sequences that translate to the same CDR3. V usage is TRDV1 and J usage is TRDJ1, with D possibly TRDD3 on 6 matching bases. Germline assignment: CDR1 TSWWSYY and CDR2 QGS. The CDR3 runs 14 residues. V was clipped by 9 bases and J by 0 bases, with 14 bases between them. CDR3 bases: TGTGCTCTCTGGGGACGATCGTACACCGATAAACTCATCTTT. Protein sequence: CALWGRSYTDKLIF.

This clone was seen ten or more times. For this DNA, TCRdb reports the protein of a much larger clone, which diverges at residue 12, most likely from a read error; the protein presented here is translated directly from the DNA. The rearrangement uses TRDV3 and TRDJ1; 8 nucleotides align to TRDD3. CDR3 length: 13 amino acids. Germline V gene lookup returns CDR1 TVYSNPD and CDR2 GDNSRS (reference sequence). CDR3 region: CAFRLGIQSKLTF. CDR3 sequence (DNA): TGTGCCTTTAGGTTGGGGATACAGTCTAAACTCACCTTT.

A note on this clone: TCRdb's listed protein matches a much larger clone and diverges from this DNA's translation at residue 17, likely through a read error; the protein shown comes from the DNA. The rearrangement joins TRDV1 to TRDJ1, with 9 bases matching TRDD3. Germline matching of the DNA provided the J gene here, since TCRdb leaves it blank. This CDR3 has 21 amino acids. Germline-derived CDR1 and CDR2 are TSWWSYY and QGS. CDR3 amino acids: CALGLPFLPAGLGDRNQGLIF. Here the CDR3 DNA reads TGTGCCCTTGGGCTCCCGTTCCTACCGGCAGGTCTGGGGGATCGCAATCAGGGACTCATCTTT.